This entry features one TCR beta chain sequence. These data are taken from a study of control samples from healthy donors and cancer patients. The method was immunoSEQ multiplex PCR; TCRdb's version includes in-frame clones alone and lacks a portion of them. The table includes 24,000 or so clones, more than 70% detected once. The sequenced material came from PBMCs. The TCR sequence derives from a man aged 60-69 years with head and neck cancer.

The CDR3, as DNA: TGCGCCAGCAGCTTGGTTCCCCTAGCGGGAGCAGGGGATACGCAGTATTTT. Protein: CASSLVPLAGAGDTQYF. The chain combines TRBV5-1 with TRBJ2-3; 10 bases fit TRBD2. This CDR3 contains 17 residues. Unmatched junction bases numbered 10, after V lost 0 bases and J lost 6 bases. Per germline, CDR1 SGHRS and CDR2 YFSETQ. The whole variable domain, filled in from reference TRBV5-1 and TRBJ2-3, reads KAGVTQTPRYLIKTRGQQVTLSCSPISGHRSVSWYQQTPGQGLQFLFEYFSETQRNKGNFPGRFSGRQFSNSRSEMNVSTLELGDSALYLCASSLVPLAGAGDTQYFGPGTRLTVL.